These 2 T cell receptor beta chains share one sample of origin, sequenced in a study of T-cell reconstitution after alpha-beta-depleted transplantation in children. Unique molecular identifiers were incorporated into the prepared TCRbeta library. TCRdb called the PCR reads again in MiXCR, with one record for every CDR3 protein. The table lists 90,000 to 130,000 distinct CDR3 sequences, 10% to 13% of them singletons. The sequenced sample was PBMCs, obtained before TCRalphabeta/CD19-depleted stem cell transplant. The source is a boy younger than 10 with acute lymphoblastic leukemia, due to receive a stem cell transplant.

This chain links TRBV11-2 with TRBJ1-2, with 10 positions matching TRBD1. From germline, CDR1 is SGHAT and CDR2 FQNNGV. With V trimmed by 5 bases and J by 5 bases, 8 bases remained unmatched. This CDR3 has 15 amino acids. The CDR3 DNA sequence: TGTGCCAGCAGCCCGATCGGGACAGGGGATTATGGCTACACCTTC. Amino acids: CASSPIGTGDYGYTF.

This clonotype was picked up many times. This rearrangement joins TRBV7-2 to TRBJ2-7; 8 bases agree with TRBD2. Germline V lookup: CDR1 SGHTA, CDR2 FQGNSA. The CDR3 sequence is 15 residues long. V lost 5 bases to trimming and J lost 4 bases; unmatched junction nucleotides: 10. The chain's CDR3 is CASSPRTSIRYEQYF. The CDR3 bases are TGTGCCAGCAGCCCACGGACTAGCATCAGATACGAGCAGTACTTC.